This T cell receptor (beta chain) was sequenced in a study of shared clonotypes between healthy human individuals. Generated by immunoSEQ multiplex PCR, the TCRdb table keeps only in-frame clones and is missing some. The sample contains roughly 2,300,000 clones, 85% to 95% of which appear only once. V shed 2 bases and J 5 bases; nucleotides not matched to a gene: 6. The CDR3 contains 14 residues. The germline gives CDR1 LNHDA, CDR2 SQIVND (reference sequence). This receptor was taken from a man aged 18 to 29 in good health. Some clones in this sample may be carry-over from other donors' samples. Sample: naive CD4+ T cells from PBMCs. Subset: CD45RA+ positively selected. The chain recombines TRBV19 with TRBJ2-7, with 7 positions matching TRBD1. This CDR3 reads CASSIWGQTDEQYF. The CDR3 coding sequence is TGTGCCAGTAGTATATGGGGACAGACGGACGAGCAGTACTTC.